A selection of T cell receptor beta chains follows, all from one sample in a study of cytomegalovirus exposure and HLA in healthy donors. Some clones are missing from TCRdb's copy, which holds only in-frame ones; the method was immunoSEQ multiplex PCR. The sample comprises around 260,000 clones, roughly 88% of which are singletons, and approximately 3.1% rests with the top ten. The sequenced sample consisted of PBMCs. These receptors were taken from a woman between 25 and 40 years old in good health and CMV-seronegative. CDR3s include the opening cysteine and the closing phenylalanine or tryptophan. The D gene is left open where the match is weak. Not every row has a clone size; where given, it reads once, few, many or a size class.

>-|-|TRBJ2-2|TRBV5-1
CASTASGGTGELFF
>-|-|TRBJ2-5|TRBV18
CASSPAGAGETQYF
>once|-|TRBJ2-7|TRBV6-1
CASNPQTASIYEQYF
>few|-|TRBJ2-3|TRBV7-3
CASSLGRSTDTQYF
>-|-|TRBJ2-2|TRBV28
CASSGDTGELFF
>-|TRBD1|TRBJ1-5|TRBV7-3
CASSFWIRQGVVGMNNQPQHF
>-|-|TRBJ2-7|TRBV9
CASSARDTQREQYF
>once|-|TRBJ2-6|TRBV19
CASSKNTPDSGANVLTF
>-|-|TRBJ2-5|TRBV25-1
CASSEPGPQETQYF
>-|TRBD2|TRBJ2-7|TRBV5-1
CASSLAGLAYEQYF
>-|-|TRBJ2-7|TRBV6-1
CASRPLYSNYEQYF
>-|-|TRBJ1-1|TRBV30
CAWSMDSYTEAFF
>-|-|TRBJ2-7|TRBV29-1
CSVQTASYEQYF
>-|-|TRBJ2-3|TRBV27
CASSFLPSERTDTQYF
>-|-|TRBJ2-1|TRBV5-1
CASSLASLSTYNEQFF
>-|-|TRBJ1-4|TRBV7-9
CASSSWIDSEKLFF
>once|-|TRBJ2-3|TRBV5-1
CASRLESTDTQYF
>once|TRBD1|TRBJ2-5|TRBV11-2
CASSVAGGETQYF
>-|TRBD2|TRBJ2-7|TRBV27
CASRVAGGIEQYF
>-|-|TRBJ1-1|TRBV5-1
CASSLLQGNTEAFF
>-|-|TRBJ2-4|TRBV19
CASSINGGAIQYF
>-|-|TRBJ2-2|TRBV9
CASSVAPSGISGELFF
>-|TRBD2|TRBJ2-5|TRBV6-4
CASSRFSGSQETQYF
>-|-|TRBJ2-2|TRBV28
CASRFVGLGTGELFF
>-|TRBD1|TRBJ1-2|TRBV28
CASSFGTVYGYTF
>-|-|TRBJ2-3|TRBV20-1
CSATGTDTQYF
>once|-|TRBJ2-1|TRBV7-9
CASSFDLGYNEQFF
>-|-|TRBJ1-4|TRBV9
CASSVAGTLNEKLFF
>-|-|TRBJ2-1|TRBV5-6
CASSTGYNEQFF
>-|TRBD1|TRBJ2-7|TRBV7-9
CASSPLGGQDEQYF
>-|TRBD2|TRBJ2-3|TRBV7-3
CASSYAPGGPTDTQYF
>-|-|TRBJ1-2|TRBV9
CASGRLNYGYTF
>-|-|TRBJ2-2|TRBV4-3
CASSQEPSRSSNTGELFF
>-|-|TRBJ2-7|TRBV28
CASNAQGYEQYF
>-|TRBD1|TRBJ2-1|TRBV6-6
CASSYSTGVPYNEQFF